The next 24 T cell receptor beta chains were all read from a single sample in a study of response to subunit inactivated influenza vaccine. One entry per CDR3 protein results from TCRdb running MiXCR on the RT-PCR reads. The sample has around 570,000 distinct CDR3 sequences, around 8% seen once. The sample here was PBMCs from blood, taken roughly 24 months after vaccination. The receptors shown here come from a man between 50 and 70 years old who received an inactivated influenza vaccine.

This chain joins TRBV20-1 and TRBJ1-1; the D gene is possibly TRBD1 (5 bases). Trimming cost V 3 bases and J 0 bases, with 11 bases left between them. This CDR3 region has 14 residues. Per germline, CDR1 DFQATT and CDR2 SNEGSKA (reference sequence). CDR3 loop: CSARLGGMNTEAFF. In DNA form, the CDR3 reads TGCAGTGCTAGGTTGGGGGGAATGAACACTGAAGCTTTCTTT.

This clonotype appeared a few times. The genes are TRBV20-1 and TRBJ2-7; TRBD1 or TRBD2 may be the D gene (5 bases each). CDR3 length: 16 residues. Germline CDR1 and CDR2: DFQATT and SNEGSKA (reference sequence). The ends were cut back, 3 bases at V and 5 bases at J, with 23 bases in the middle. The CDR3 DNA reads as TGCAGTGCTAGTTATTTTATGGTATCGGGGCTCGACGAGCAGTACTTC. Translation: CSASYFMVSGLDEQYF.

This clonotype was seen repeatedly, ten times or more. The chain has TRBV20-1 and TRBJ1-1; D gene unclear. This CDR3 contains 14 residues. Germline CDR1 reads DFQATT; CDR2 reads SNEGSKA (reference sequence). Trimming removed 0 bases at V and 5 bases at J, with 13 bases between. For the CDR3, the DNA is TGCAGTGCTAGAGACCCCTCTAGTGTGACTGAAGCTTTCTTT. This gives the protein CSARDPSSVTEAFF.

CDR3 DNA sequence: TGCAGCGTCGACGGGACAGTCGCCTACAATGAGCAGTTCTTC. This gives the protein CSVDGTVAYNEQFF. The chain employs TRBV29-1 and TRBJ2-1, with TRBD1 matching 7 bases. V gave up 6 bases and J gave up 2 bases; unmatched junction bases: 7. This CDR3 region has 14 residues. In germline, CDR1 is SQVTM, CDR2 ANQGSEA.

This clonotype has a count of ten or more. The chain's CDR3 is CASSPYDSQETQYF. The CDR3 DNA follows: TGTGCCAGCAGCCCTTATGACAGCCAAGAGACCCAGTACTTC. V is TRBV11-2 and J is TRBJ2-5; tentative D call: TRBD1 (5 bases). This CDR3 has 14 amino acids. CDR1 SGHAT and CDR2 FQNNGV come from the germline V gene. The V and J ends lost 5 bases and 1 base respectively, with 11 bases between them.

The sample holds many counts of this clonotype. V gene TRBV6-2 or TRBV6-3 combines with J gene TRBJ1-5; 8 bases are shared with TRBD1. The V gene's germline CDR1 is MNHEY and CDR2 SVGEGT. The ends lost 6 bases at V and 0 bases at J; junction bases unmatched: 13. The CDR3 length is 18 residues. As DNA, the CDR3 is TGTGCCAGCAGACCTGGGACAGGCCTTAGGGCTAGCAATCAGCCCCAGCATTTT. It yields the protein CASRPGTGLRASNQPQHF.

This clonotype has a handful of counts. The rearrangement links TRBV11-2 to TRBJ2-6; 7 bases are shared with TRBD2. The V gene end was trimmed by 0 bases and the J gene end by 0 bases; junction bases not matched to a gene: 11. CDR1 SGHAT and CDR2 FQNNGV come from the germline V gene. CDR3 length: 20 residues. CDR3 amino acids: CASSLDDLTSEPSGANVLTF. CDR3 nucleotide sequence: TGTGCCAGCAGCTTAGATGACCTTACTAGCGAACCCTCTGGGGCCAACGTCCTGACTTTC.

This clonotype has just a few counts. The genes are TRBV7-6 and TRBJ1-3; TRBD1 might be the D (6 bases). The CDR3 is 14 residues long. Germline V gives CDR1 SGHVS, CDR2 FNYEAQ. The V end was cut by 5 bases, the J end by 4 bases, with 12 bases between. DNA of the CDR3: TGTGCCAGCAGCCCCCAGGGGCAGGGAAACACCATATATTTT. It encodes CASSPQGQGNTIYF.

The chain recombines TRBV24-1 with TRBJ1-2; 7 bases align to TRBD1. The ends lost 2 bases at V and 7 bases at J; junction bases unmatched: 15. Germline V CDR1 and CDR2: KGHDR, SFDVKD. The CDR3 is 17 amino acids. CDR3 region: CATSDSGAGQNLGGYTF. In DNA form, the CDR3 reads TGTGCCACCAGTGATTCGGGAGCGGGACAGAACCTCGGTGGCTACACCTTC.

The chain couples TRBV12-3 or TRBV12-4 to TRBJ2-3; D gene uncertain. This CDR3 contains 14 residues. V was pared by 5 bases and J by 5 bases, with 14 bases between. In DNA, the CDR3 is TGTGCCAGCAGTCCACCAGGTGTTGGAGATACGCAGTATTTT. This translates into CASSPPGVGDTQYF.

This clonotype appeared a few times. This sequence joins TRBV6-2 or TRBV6-3 and TRBJ2-7; 9 positions agree with TRBD1. Germline CDR1 is MNHEY and CDR2 is SVGEGT. With V trimmed by 6 bases and J by 3 bases, 12 bases remained unmatched. The CDR3 is 16 amino acids. The CDR3 loop reads CASSSNMGQGVYEQYF. The CDR3 DNA reads as TGTGCCAGCAGCTCCAATATGGGACAGGGAGTCTACGAGCAGTACTTC.

This clonotype occurred many times. The chain couples TRBV29-1 to TRBJ2-5; a possible D gene is TRBD2 (5 bases). The V end lost 3 bases, the J end lost 6 bases, and 8 bases lay between the germline ends. The CDR3 loop spans 11 amino acids. Germline V CDR1 and CDR2: SQVTM, ANQGSEA. The CDR3 DNA reads as TGCAGCGTTGATGGAGGCCAGACCCAGTACTTC. The encoded protein is CSVDGGQTQYF.

In its sample, this clonotype was seen many times. The CDR3 reads CSARDSLAGANVLTF. Written as DNA, the CDR3 is TGCAGTGCTAGAGATTCTCTAGCCGGGGCCAACGTCCTGACTTTC. The rearrangement uses TRBV20-1 and TRBJ2-6; D possibly corresponds to TRBD2 (5 bases). The CDR3 length is 15 residues. Germline CDR1 is DFQATT and CDR2 is SNEGSKA (reference sequence). V was shortened by 0 bases and J by 4 bases, with 10 bases between the two germline ends.

This chain links TRBV7-9 with TRBJ1-5; unclear D gene. This CDR3 has 15 amino acids. Germline-derived CDR1 and CDR2 are SEHNR and FQNEAQ (reference sequence). V lost 4 bases and J lost 2, with 12 bases in between. The chain's CDR3 is CASSSVGQGNQPQHF. The CDR3 bases are TGTGCCAGCAGCTCCGTTGGCCAGGGCAATCAGCCCCAGCATTTT. The variable domain in full, with the rest retrieved from reference TRBV7-9 and TRBJ1-5, is DTGVSQNPRHKITKRGQNVTFRCDPISEHNRLYWYRQTLGQGPEFLTYFQNEAQLEKSRLLSDRFSAERPKGSFSTLEIQRTEQGDSAMYLCASSSVGQGNQPQHFGDGTRLSIL.

The chain employs TRBV5-1 and TRBJ2-3; 13 bases map to TRBD2. V lost 4 bases, J lost 0 bases, and 8 bases stayed unmatched. The CDR3 loop spans 18 amino acids. Germline V CDR1 and CDR2: SGHRS, YFSETQ. The CDR3 loop reads CASSQGLAGASSTDTQYF. The CDR3 coding sequence is TGCGCCAGCAGCCAAGGACTAGCGGGAGCCTCTAGCACAGATACGCAGTATTTT.

This clonotype was counted a few times. The chain joins TRBV28 to TRBJ1-2, with a weak D call TRBD1 (6 bases). CDR1 is MDHEN and CDR2 is SYDVKM in the germline V gene. Trimming took 5 bases from V and 4 from J, leaving 14 bases between them. This CDR3 spans 14 amino acids. In DNA, the CDR3 is TGTGCCAGCAGTGCGAACAGGGTTGCCTATGGCTACACCTTC. Protein: CASSANRVAYGYTF.

This clonotype was observed many times. The V gene is TRBV4-3, the J gene TRBJ2-7; 10 positions match TRBD1. The CDR3 length is 15 residues. Germline CDR1 is LGHNA and CDR2 is YSLEER. Trimming took 4 bases from V and 7 from J; bases not matched to a gene: 10. CDR3 in DNA: TGCGCCAGCAGCCGAACCTGGGGACAGGGGTTTGAGCAGTACTTC. Translating gives CASSRTWGQGFEQYF.

This clonotype was seen more than once but under ten times. The V call is TRBV3-1, the J call TRBJ1-4; 8 bases map to TRBD1. Germline V CDR1 and CDR2: LGHDT, YNNKEL (reference sequence). The CDR3 covers 14 residues. V trimming: 6 bases; J trimming: 8 bases; junction bases outside the gene matches: 8. For the CDR3, the DNA is TGTGCCAGCAGGCCCGACAGGGGTGGGGAAAAACTGTTTTTT. Its translation: CASRPDRGGEKLFF. Full variable domain (outside the CDR3, taken from reference TRBV3-1 and TRBJ1-4): DTAVSQTPKYLVTQMGNDKSIKCEQNLGHDTMYWYKQDSKKFLKIMFSYNNKELIINETVPNRFSPKSPDKAHLNLHINSLELGDSAVYFCASRPDRGGEKLFFGSGTQLSVL.

The CDR3 region is CASGTVNSPLHF. In DNA, the CDR3 is TGTGCCAGCGGGACGGTCAATTCACCCCTCCACTTT. The rearrangement joins TRBV6-6 to TRBJ1-6; TRBD1 might be the D (5 bases). V lost 8 bases and J lost 7, with 9 bases in between. CDR3 size: 12 residues. Germline V gives CDR1 MNHNY, CDR2 SVGAGI (reference sequence).

This clonotype was recorded many times. This chain links TRBV7-2 with TRBJ1-4, with D possibly matching TRBD1 (6 bases). V was cut by 2 bases and J by 3 bases, with 10 bases left in between. The CDR3 extends over 15 amino acids. Germline CDR1 is SGHTA and CDR2 is FQGNSA. The CDR3 nucleotides read TGTGCCAGCAGCTTAACGGGACAATCTAATGAAAAACTGTTTTTT. Protein sequence: CASSLTGQSNEKLFF.

The V gene is TRBV7-2, the J gene TRBJ1-2; 8 bases are shared with TRBD1. This CDR3 is 14 amino acids long. Germline V gene lookup returns CDR1 SGHTA and CDR2 FQGNSA. With 3 bases clipped from V and 3 bases from J, the junction kept 3 bases outside the gene matches. The CDR3 reads CASSFGQGDYGYTF. The CDR3 DNA reads as TGTGCCAGCAGCTTTGGACAGGGTGACTATGGCTACACCTTC.

The V and J genes are TRBV20-1 and TRBJ2-4; unclear D gene. This CDR3 contains 13 residues. Germline V gene sequence: CDR1 DFQATT, CDR2 SNEGSKA (reference sequence). The ends were cut back, 5 bases at V and 7 bases at J, with 15 bases in the middle. The CDR3 nucleotides read TGCAGTGCTCGTCCTCACCGAATTAACATTCAGTACTTC. It encodes CSARPHRINIQYF.

This clonotype was recorded a few times. The chain has TRBV6-1 and TRBJ2-7, with 7 bases fitting TRBD2. The CDR3 runs 15 residues. Germline loops: CDR1 MNHNS, CDR2 SASEGT. Trimming removed 5 bases from V and 3 bases from J; junction bases left unmatched: 10. CDR3 nucleotide sequence: TGTGCCAGCAGTCGTATGGCGGGGGACCTCTACGAGCAGTACTTC. Translating gives CASSRMAGDLYEQYF.

This sequence joins TRBV20-1 and TRBJ2-3, with TRBD1 matching 11 bases. J gave up 6 bases and V 3 bases, and 8 bases lay outside the gene matches. CDR3 length: 15 amino acids. The V gene's germline CDR1 is DFQATT and CDR2 SNEGSKA (reference sequence). For the CDR3, the DNA is TGCAGTGCTAGCGGGGACAGGGGGACGGAGGATACGCAGTATTTT. It codes for CSASGDRGTEDTQYF.